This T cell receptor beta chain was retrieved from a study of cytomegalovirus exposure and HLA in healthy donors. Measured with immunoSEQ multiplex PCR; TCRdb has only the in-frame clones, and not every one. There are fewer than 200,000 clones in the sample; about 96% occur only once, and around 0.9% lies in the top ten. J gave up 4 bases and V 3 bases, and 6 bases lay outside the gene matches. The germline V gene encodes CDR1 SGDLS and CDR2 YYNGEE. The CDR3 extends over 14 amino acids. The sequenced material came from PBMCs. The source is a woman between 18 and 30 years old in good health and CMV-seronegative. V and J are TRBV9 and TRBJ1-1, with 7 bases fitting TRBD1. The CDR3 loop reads CASSAQGLGTEAFF. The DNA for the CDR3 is TGTGCCAGCAGCGCACAGGGGCTAGGCACTGAAGCTTTCTTT.